This T cell receptor beta chain comes out of a study of radiation and T cells in renal cell carcinoma. This CDR3 spans 16 amino acids. The germline CDR1 and CDR2 sequences are LNHDA and SQIVND (reference sequence). V lost 5 bases to trimming and J lost 1 base; unmatched junction nucleotides: 8. Time point given: blood 2 weeks post-SBRT. The treatment is: 15 Gy SBRT to primary tumor, nephrectomy 4 weeks later. Sequencing was performed with immunoSEQ multiplex PCR; in TCRdb, only in-frame clones are kept and a portion is missing. The sample yields 150,000 to 180,000 clones, roughly 87% seen once. J is TRBJ2-3 and V is TRBV19; 8 bases match TRBD2. The receptor was isolated from a woman aged 45-65 years with renal cell carcinoma. Sequences were derived from blood, sampled from a patient whose treatment included radiotherapy and nephrectomy. The CDR3, as DNA: TGTGCCAGTAGTCTTCGTACTAGCGGAGGCACAGATACGCAGTATTTT. It is translated as CASSLRTSGGTDTQYF.